This T cell receptor (beta chain) was obtained from a study of T cell responses to AZD1222 COVID-19 vaccine. Findings of the study overall: A mostly white British donor set with more females was recruited, and clonal diversity was possibly underestimated. Vaccination with two AZD1222 doses was followed by a rise in Spike-specific TCR breadth and depth.

Germline V gene data show CDR1 as SGDLS and CDR2 as YYNGEE. Unmatched junction bases numbered 16, after V lost 4 bases and J lost 10 bases. This CDR3 is 16 amino acids long. The data were produced by immunoSEQ multiplex PCR, yet TCRdb's version contains in-frame clones alone and is incomplete. The sample gives some 150,000 clones, 90% of which show up once; approximately 1.5% is in the top ten. Pooled in the analysis were second doses at about 4 or about 12 weeks. As regards this clone: The antigen is unknown.

The clonotype was recovered from an adult who received the AZD1222 COVID-19 vaccine. The specimen was peripheral blood, collected 28 days after the second AZD1222 dose. The chain uses TRBV9 and TRBJ2-1, with TRBD2 matching 8 bases. The CDR3: CASSSPQAGVRVEQFF. The CDR3 nucleotides read TGTGCCAGCAGCTCCCCGCAAGCGGGAGTACGAGTGGAGCAGTTCTTC. Full variable domain (outside the CDR3, taken from reference TRBV9 and TRBJ2-1): DSGVTQTPKHLITATGQRVTLRCSPRSGDLSVYWYQQSLDQGLQFLIQYYNGEERAKGNILERFSAQQFPDLHSELNLSSLELGDSALYFCASSSPQAGVRVEQFFGPGTRLTVL.